A single sample is the source of the 22 T cell receptor beta chains below, sequenced in a study of human T cells and chemical hapten exposure. TCRdb analysed the RACE reads with MiXCR anew, one entry per CDR3 protein. Of some 300,000 distinct CDR3 sequences listed, around 5.5% were seen once; the top ten hold around 8%. As for time point: pre-sensitization, week 0. The treatment here: therapeutic diphenylcyclopropenone sensitization with weekly scalp DPC. Material: whole blood, obtained in connection with sensitization to the hapten diphenylcyclopropenone (DPC). These receptors all stem from a woman between 18 and 29 years old with alopecia areata. Some clones in this sample may be carry-over from other donors' samples.

The chain uses TRBV5-5 and TRBJ2-2; D call uncertain. Germline loops: CDR1 SGHKS, CDR2 YYEKEE (reference sequence). The CDR3 has 14 amino acids. The V gene lost 0 bases and the J gene lost 3 bases, with 6 bases spanning the gap. CDR3 residues: CASSLAIDTGELFF. Here the CDR3 DNA reads TGTGCCAGCAGCTTGGCGATCGACACCGGGGAGCTGTTTTTT.

This chain connects TRBV7-3 to TRBJ2-5, with 7 bases identical to TRBD1. J was trimmed by 2 bases and V by 1 base; bases with no gene match: 4. This CDR3 has 15 residues. The germline V gene encodes CDR1 SGHTA and CDR2 FQGTGA. This chain's CDR3 is CASSLMGTEQETQYF. CDR3 bases: TGTGCCAGCAGCTTAATGGGGACAGAACAAGAGACCCAGTACTTC.

This clonotype was counted ten times or more. DNA of the CDR3: TGTGCCAGCAGCTTACGGAAAGGGGTTGCGTTCACTGAAGCTTTCTTT. Translation gives CASSLRKGVAFTEAFF. The gene calls are TRBV5-8 and TRBJ1-1; possible D gene TRBD1, 5 bases. The CDR3 contains 16 residues. Trimming stripped 2 bases from V and 4 bases from J, with 18 bases between. The germline CDR1 and CDR2 sequences are SGHTS and YDEGEE.

V is TRBV7-2 and J is TRBJ1-6, with D possibly being TRBD1 (5 bases). Deletions cut 6 bases from V and 2 bases from J, with 14 bases between. This CDR3 comprises 16 residues. CDR1 and CDR2 (germline): SGHTA, FQGNSA. DNA of the CDR3: TGTGCCAGCAGGGGTAATACAGGACCCTATAATTCACCCCTCCACTTT. Residues: CASRGNTGPYNSPLHF.

This clonotype was recorded a few times. The chain carries TRBV28 and TRBJ1-2; D remains ambiguous. This CDR3 has 14 residues. The V gene's germline CDR1 is MDHEN and CDR2 SYDVKM. The germline V and J ends were trimmed by 2 bases and 4 bases, with 11 bases remaining between them. The CDR3, as DNA: TGTGCCAGCAGTTTACCCCCTCCGGGCTATGGCTACACCTTC. It specifies CASSLPPPGYGYTF.

The chain uses TRBV7-9 and TRBJ2-7; D is possibly TRBD1 (6 bases). Germline CDR1 and CDR2: SEHNR and FQNEAQ (reference sequence). The CDR3 totals 14 residues. V was shortened by 5 bases and J by 2 bases, with 13 bases between the two germline ends. CDR3 DNA: TGTGCCAGCAGCAGCCGGACAGCCACCTACGAGCAGTACTTC. Its translation is CASSSRTATYEQYF. Using reference TRBV7-9 and TRBJ2-7 for the parts outside the CDR3, the full variable domain is DTGVSQNPRHKITKRGQNVTFRCDPISEHNRLYWYRQTLGQGPEFLTYFQNEAQLEKSRLLSDRFSAERPKGSFSTLEIQRTEQGDSAMYLCASSSRTATYEQYFGPGTRLTVT.

This clonotype was seen at least ten times. The chain has TRBV12-3 or TRBV12-4 and TRBJ2-7, with D perhaps TRBD1 (6 bases). Trimming pared 6 bases from V and 2 bases from J, leaving 17 bases between. The CDR3 totals 15 residues. CDR3 in amino acids: CASSPYRDKPYEQYF. CDR3 bases: TGTGCCAGCAGCCCTTACCGGGACAAGCCCTACGAGCAGTACTTC.

This chain connects TRBV9 to TRBJ1-6, with TRBD1 matching 8 bases. Trimming cost V 0 bases and J 8 bases; bases outside gene matches: 7. The CDR3 has 16 amino acids. Germline-derived CDR1 and CDR2 are SGDLS and YYNGEE. The CDR3 here is CASSVATSGGDSPLHF. In DNA, the CDR3 is TGTGCCAGCAGCGTAGCTACTTCAGGGGGCGATTCACCCCTCCACTTT.

This chain links TRBV6-6 with TRBJ1-1, with D unresolved. This CDR3 spans 14 amino acids. V shed 2 bases and J shed 0 bases, with 7 bases lying between them. Germline V gene lookup returns CDR1 MNHNY and CDR2 SVGAGI (reference sequence). The CDR3 DNA reads TGTGCCAGCAGTTACGGTCCAATGAACACTGAAGCTTTCTTT. It codes for CASSYGPMNTEAFF.

This clonotype showed up just a few times. The gene calls are TRBV5-5 and TRBJ2-2, with D maybe TRBD1 (6 bases). Trimming pared 4 bases from V and 4 bases from J, leaving 20 bases between. The CDR3 spans 17 residues. Germline loops: CDR1 SGHKS, CDR2 YYEKEE (reference sequence). CDR3 sequence: CASSLPGQSAGTGELFF. DNA for the CDR3: TGTGCCAGCAGCCTTCCCGGACAGAGCGCGGGCACCGGGGAGCTGTTTTTT.

The chain employs TRBV20-1 and TRBJ2-2, with 8 positions matching TRBD1. Germline CDR1 and CDR2: DFQATT and SNEGSKA (reference sequence). The CDR3 consists of 18 residues. The ends lost 3 bases at V and 3 bases at J; junction bases unmatched: 15. CDR3: CSASSANAGTGDTGELFF. The CDR3 bases are TGCAGTGCTAGTTCCGCAAACGCCGGGACAGGAGACACCGGGGAGCTGTTTTTT.

This clonotype appeared many times. The rearrangement joins TRBV27 to TRBJ1-4; unclear D gene. Germline assignment: CDR1 MNHEY and CDR2 SMNVEV (reference sequence). Deletions cut 3 bases from V and 1 base from J, with 12 bases between. The CDR3 has 16 amino acids. DNA of the CDR3: TGTGCCAGCAGTTTCATCTACACGGAAACTAATGAAAAACTGTTTTTT. Its translation is CASSFIYTETNEKLFF.

The V gene is TRBV30, the J gene TRBJ1-5; the D is unclear. The CDR3 is made up of 16 amino acids. The germline V and J ends were trimmed by 0 bases and 7 bases, with 19 bases remaining between them. The V gene's germline CDR1 is GTSNPN and CDR2 SVGIG (reference sequence). In nucleotides, the CDR3 is TGTGCCTGGAGTGTGACAACAGATCCCAAGGGCCAGCCCCAGCATTTT. Protein product: CAWSVTTDPKGQPQHF. Full variable domain (rest looked up from reference TRBV30 and TRBJ1-5): SQTIHQWPATLVQPVGSPLSLECTVEGTSNPNLYWYRQAAGRGLQLLFYSVGIGQISSEVPQNLSASRPQDRQFILSSKKLLLSDSGFYLCAWSVTTDPKGQPQHFGDGTRLSIL.

This clonotype was counted only a few times. The chain uses TRBV4-2 and TRBJ2-3; TRBD2 is a possible D gene (6 bases). The germline V and J ends were trimmed by 4 bases and 4 bases, with 21 bases remaining between them. This CDR3 region has 17 residues. CDR1 is LGHNA and CDR2 is YNFKEQ in the germline V gene. CDR3 sequence reads: CASSLTDRDSYADTQYF. DNA for the CDR3: TGTGCCAGCAGCCTTACGGACCGGGACTCTTACGCAGATACGCAGTATTTT.

This clonotype was counted a few times. The chain has TRBV2 and TRBJ1-2; D might be TRBD1 (5 bases). CDR1 SNHLY and CDR2 FYNNEI come from the germline V gene. CDR3 size: 13 residues. The V end was cut by 2 bases, the J end by 4 bases, with 8 bases between. Here the CDR3 reads CASSESQGYGYTF. The CDR3 region has the DNA TGTGCCAGCAGTGAAAGTCAGGGCTATGGCTACACCTTC.

The rearrangement joins TRBV28 to TRBJ2-7; D possibly uses TRBD1 or TRBD2 (5 bases each). The germline V and J ends were trimmed by 7 bases and 0 bases, with 13 bases remaining between them. This CDR3 has 14 amino acids. CDR1 MDHEN and CDR2 SYDVKM come from the germline V gene. The CDR3 spells CASKRGPSSYEQYF. The CDR3 nucleotides read TGTGCCAGCAAACGGGGCCCGAGCTCCTACGAGCAGTACTTC.

This clonotype occurred a few times. This chain connects TRBV29-1 to TRBJ1-1; D is possibly TRBD1 (5 bases). Per the germline V gene, CDR1 is SQVTM and CDR2 is ANQGSEA. V was shortened by 7 bases and J by 1 base, with 13 bases between the two germline ends. The CDR3 length is 13 residues. This chain's CDR3 is CSARGVPNTEAFF. The CDR3 bases are TGCAGCGCGCGGGGGGTGCCGAACACTGAAGCTTTCTTT.

This clonotype was seen a few times. V and J are TRBV7-2 and TRBJ1-1; tentative D call: TRBD1 (5 bases). V lost 4 bases to trimming and J lost 4 bases, with 13 bases between them. The CDR3 has 14 amino acids. From germline, CDR1 is SGHTA and CDR2 FQGNSA. The CDR3, as DNA: TGTGCCAGCAGCTCTGAGGGTACAGGCACTGAAGCTTTCTTT. Its protein product is CASSSEGTGTEAFF. The entire variable domain, with the rest obtained from reference TRBV7-2 and TRBJ1-1, is as follows: GAGVSQSPSNKVTEKGKDVELRCDPISGHTALYWYRQSLGQGLEFLIYFQGNSAPDKSGLPSDRFSAERTGGSVSTLTIQRTQQEDSAVYLCASSSEGTGTEAFFGQGTRLTVV.

V and J are TRBV18 and TRBJ2-3, with D unresolved. The CDR3 has 12 residues. CDR1 KGHSH and CDR2 LQKENI come from the germline V gene. V was shortened by 6 bases and J by 4 bases, with 8 bases between the two germline ends. The CDR3 DNA follows: TGTGCCAGCTCTCCTGAGGCAGATACGCAGTATTTT. This encodes CASSPEADTQYF.

This clonotype was counted between two and nine times. V is TRBV9 and J is TRBJ1-2; maybe TRBD1 (6 bases). Germline V lookup: CDR1 SGDLS, CDR2 YYNGEE. The V end lost 4 bases, the J end lost 2 bases, and 18 bases lay between the germline ends. The CDR3 spans 16 residues. In nucleotides, the CDR3 is TGTGCCAGCAGCACGAACAGGGAGGTGGGGAACTATGGCTACACCTTC. As protein: CASSTNREVGNYGYTF.

This clonotype was found many times. The chain carries TRBV12-3 or TRBV12-4 and TRBJ1-2; tentatively, D is TRBD1 (5 bases). The V end was cut by 3 bases, the J end by 6 bases, with 23 bases between. The CDR3 contains 17 residues. The CDR3, as DNA: TGTGCCAGCAGTTTGGAATCAGGGATGCCCTTTAAGGATGGCTACACCTTC. Translated, it gives CASSLESGMPFKDGYTF.

This clonotype was counted between two and nine times. This chain joins TRBV27 and TRBJ1-2; 10 nucleotides agree with TRBD1. V gave up 3 bases and J gave up 7 bases; unmatched junction bases: 17. The CDR3 totals 18 residues. In germline, CDR1 is MNHEY, CDR2 SMNVEV (reference sequence). The CDR3 nucleotides read TGTGCCAGCAGTTTGATAAATCCGTTGTGGGACAGGGGTCCTGGCTACACCTTC. As protein: CASSLINPLWDRGPGYTF.